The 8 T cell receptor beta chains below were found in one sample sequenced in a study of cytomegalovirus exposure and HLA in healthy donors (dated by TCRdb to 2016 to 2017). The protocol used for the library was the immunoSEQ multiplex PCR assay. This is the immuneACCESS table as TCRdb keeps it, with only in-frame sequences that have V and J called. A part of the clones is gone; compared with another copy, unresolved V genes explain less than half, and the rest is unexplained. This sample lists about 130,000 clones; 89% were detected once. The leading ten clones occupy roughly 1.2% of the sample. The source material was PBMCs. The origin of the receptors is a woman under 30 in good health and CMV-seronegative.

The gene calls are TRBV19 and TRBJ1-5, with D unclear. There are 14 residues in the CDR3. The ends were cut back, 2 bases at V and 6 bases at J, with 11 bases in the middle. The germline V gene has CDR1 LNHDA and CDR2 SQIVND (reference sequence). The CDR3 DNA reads TGTGCCAGTAGTATAACGGGGTTCGGTCAGCCCCAGCATTTT. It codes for CASSITGFGQPQHF.

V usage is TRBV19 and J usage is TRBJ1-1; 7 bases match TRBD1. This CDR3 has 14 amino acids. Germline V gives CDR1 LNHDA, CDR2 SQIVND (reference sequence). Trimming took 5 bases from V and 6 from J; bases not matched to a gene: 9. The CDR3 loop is CASSQRGRMSEAFF. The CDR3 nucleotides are TGTGCCAGTAGTCAAAGGGGGCGCATGTCTGAAGCTTTCTTT. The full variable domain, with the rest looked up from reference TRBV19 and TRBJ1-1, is DGGITQSPKYLFRKEGQNVTLSCEQNLNHDAMYWYRQDPGQGLRLIYYSQIVNDFQKGDIAEGYSVSREKKESFPLTVTSAQKNPTAFYLCASSQRGRMSEAFFGQGTRLTVV.

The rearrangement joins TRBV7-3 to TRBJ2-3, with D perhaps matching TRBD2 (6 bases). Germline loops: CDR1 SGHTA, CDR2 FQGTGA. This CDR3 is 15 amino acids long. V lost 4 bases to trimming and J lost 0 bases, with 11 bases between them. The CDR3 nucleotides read TGTGCCAGCAGCTCCAATGGGGGGAGCACAGATACGCAGTATTTT. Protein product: CASSSNGGSTDTQYF.

The CDR3 DNA reads as TGCGCCAGCAGCCCAGGACTAGATACCGGGGAGCTGTTTTTT. It codes for CASSPGLDTGELFF. The chain recombines TRBV5-1 with TRBJ2-2; 7 nucleotides align to TRBD2. The J segment lost 5 bases and the V segment lost 4 bases, leaving 5 bases of the junction unmatched. This CDR3 contains 14 residues. Germline lookup yields CDR1 SGHRS and CDR2 YFSETQ.

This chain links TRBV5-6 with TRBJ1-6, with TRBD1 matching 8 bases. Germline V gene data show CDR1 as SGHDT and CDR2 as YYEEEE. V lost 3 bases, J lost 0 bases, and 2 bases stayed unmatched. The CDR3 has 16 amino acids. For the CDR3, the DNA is TGTGCCAGCAGCTGGGACAGGAGCTCCTATAATTCACCCCTCCACTTT. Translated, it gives CASSWDRSSYNSPLHF.

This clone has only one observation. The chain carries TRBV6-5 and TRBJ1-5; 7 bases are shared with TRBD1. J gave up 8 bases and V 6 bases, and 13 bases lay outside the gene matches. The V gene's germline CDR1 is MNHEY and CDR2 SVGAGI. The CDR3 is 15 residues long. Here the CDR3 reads CASSVQGRAGEPQHF. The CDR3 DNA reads TGTGCCAGCAGCGTACAGGGGCGGGCAGGAGAGCCCCAGCATTTT.

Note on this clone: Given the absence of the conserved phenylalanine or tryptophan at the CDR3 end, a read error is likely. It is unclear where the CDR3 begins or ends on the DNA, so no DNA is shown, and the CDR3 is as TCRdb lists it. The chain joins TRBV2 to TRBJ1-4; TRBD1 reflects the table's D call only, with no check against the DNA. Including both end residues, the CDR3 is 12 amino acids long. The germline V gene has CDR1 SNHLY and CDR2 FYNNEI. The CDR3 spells CASSEGWDRPKV.

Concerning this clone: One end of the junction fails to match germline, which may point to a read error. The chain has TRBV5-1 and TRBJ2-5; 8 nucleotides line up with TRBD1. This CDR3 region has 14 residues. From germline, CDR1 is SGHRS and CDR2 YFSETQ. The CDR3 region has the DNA TGCGCCAGCAGCTCGTATACAGGGACAGGCCAAAGGGACTTC. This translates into CASSSYTGTGQRDF. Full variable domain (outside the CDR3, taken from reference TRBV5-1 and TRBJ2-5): KAGVTQTPRYLIKTRGQQVTLSCSPISGHRSVSWYQQTPGQGLQFLFEYFSETQRNKGNFPGRFSGRQFSNSRSEMNVSTLELGDSALYLCASSSYTGTGQRDFGPGTRLLVL.